These 20 T cell receptor beta chains came from one sample sequenced in a study of cytomegalovirus exposure and HLA in healthy donors. It was with 60 Vbeta and 13 Jbeta primers that the PCR ran. TCRdb's table, derived via immunoSEQ multiplex PCR, lists solely in-frame clones and lacks some. The table includes under 150,000 clones, roughly 79% detected once. Source material: PBMCs. The source of these receptors is a boy aged 2 to 9 in good health and CMV-seronegative.

This clone was recorded once. The chain has TRBV7-6 and TRBJ1-3; TRBD1 agrees at 10 bases. This CDR3 has 17 amino acids. Germline values: CDR1 SGHVS, CDR2 FNYEAQ. V was pared by 1 base and J by 0 bases, with 3 bases of the junction left unmatched. DNA of the CDR3: TGTGCCAGCAGCTTAGGGACAGGGGGTTTCTCTGGAAACACCATATATTTT. Its translation is CASSLGTGGFSGNTIYF.

The chain employs TRBV19 and TRBJ2-1, with D possibly matching TRBD1 (7 bases). Trimming shortened V by 3 bases and J by 4 bases, and 16 bases separated the two germline ends. This CDR3 comprises 16 residues. Germline V CDR1 and CDR2: LNHDA, SQIVND (reference sequence). In DNA, the CDR3 is TGTGCCAGTAGTATGCAGGGCAGGGGGGCATACAATGAGCAGTTCTTC. This gives the protein CASSMQGRGAYNEQFF.

Of note for this clone: This sample also contains other DNA sequences that code for the same CDR3. V and J are TRBV6-1 and TRBJ2-3, with 9 nucleotides matching TRBD1. CDR1 is MNHNS, CDR2 SASEGT, per germline. Trimming at V came to 1 base and at J to 4 bases, leaving 0 bases not matched to a gene. The CDR3 contains 14 residues. The CDR3 spells CASSEGQGADTQYF. CDR3 in DNA: TGTGCCAGCAGTGAAGGACAGGGGGCAGATACGCAGTATTTT.

V and J are TRBV2 and TRBJ1-2; 9 bases are shared with TRBD1. Germline-derived CDR1 and CDR2 are SNHLY and FYNNEI. With 6 bases clipped from V and 11 bases from J, the junction kept 7 bases outside the gene matches. This CDR3 comprises 12 residues. This CDR3 is CASSGQGLGYTF. CDR3 DNA: TGTGCCAGCAGCGGACAGGGGTTAGGTTACACCTTC.

The chain joins TRBV2 to TRBJ2-7; no clear D gene. V lost 4 bases and J lost 1, with 14 bases in between. The germline gives CDR1 SNHLY, CDR2 FYNNEI. This CDR3 has 15 residues. CDR3 loop: CASSALWAGSYEQYF. The CDR3 DNA sequence: TGTGCCAGCAGTGCCTTGTGGGCAGGTTCCTACGAGCAGTACTTC.

This chain joins TRBV7-8 and TRBJ2-1; the D gene is possibly TRBD1 (5 bases). V shed 5 bases and J shed 2 bases, with 10 bases lying between them. Germline CDR1 reads SGHVS; CDR2 reads FQNEAQ. CDR3 length equals 14 residues. In DNA form, the CDR3 reads TGTGCCAGCAGCAAACAGGCCGCCTACAATGAGCAGTTCTTC. Its translation: CASSKQAAYNEQFF.

This chain links TRBV27 with TRBJ2-1; a possible D gene is TRBD2 (5 bases). Germline-derived CDR1 and CDR2 are MNHEY and SMNVEV (reference sequence). V lost 3 bases, J lost 4 bases, and 13 bases lay in between. This CDR3 comprises 15 residues. CDR3 nucleotides: TGTGCCAGCAGTTTTATGGCGGGTTTATACAATGAGCAGTTCTTC. This codes for CASSFMAGLYNEQFF.

This clone appeared a few times. The rearrangement links TRBV6-4 to TRBJ2-1; 7 nucleotides agree with TRBD2. This CDR3 spans 14 amino acids. The ends lost 6 bases at V and 11 bases at J; junction bases unmatched: 13. Germline lookup yields CDR1 MRHNA and CDR2 SNTAGT. The CDR3 region is CASSGAAVTSQQFF. The CDR3 DNA is TGTGCCAGCAGCGGGGCTGCAGTGACTAGCCAGCAGTTCTTC.

The chain has TRBV13 and TRBJ2-3; 7 nucleotides agree with TRBD1. Per the germline V gene, CDR1 is PRHDT and CDR2 is FYEKMQ (reference sequence). The CDR3 extends over 14 amino acids. The V segment lost 4 bases and the J segment 3 bases; nucleotides outside the gene matches: 4. Here the CDR3 reads CASSSRQGTDTQYF. Written as DNA, the CDR3 is TGTGCCAGCAGCTCCCGACAGGGTACAGATACGCAGTATTTT.

This clone was seen only once. The rearrangement joins TRBV5-1 to TRBJ2-7, with TRBD2 matching over 10 bases. Trimming removed 3 bases from V and 6 bases from J; junction bases left unmatched: 3. Germline CDR1 and CDR2: SGHRS and YFSETQ. The CDR3 is made up of 13 amino acids. CDR3 residues: CASSSTSGAEQYF. The CDR3 DNA follows: TGCGCCAGCAGCTCCACTAGCGGGGCCGAGCAGTACTTC.

V gene TRBV13 combines with J gene TRBJ1-5; the match to TRBD1 covers 9 bases. The CDR3 contains 15 residues. Germline V gene sequence: CDR1 PRHDT, CDR2 FYEKMQ (reference sequence). The V gene end was trimmed by 6 bases and the J gene end by 2 bases; junction bases not matched to a gene: 5. CDR3 sequence: CASRAQGAGNQPQHF. The CDR3 DNA sequence: TGTGCCAGCAGGGCACAGGGGGCCGGCAATCAGCCCCAGCATTTT.

This chain links TRBV13 with TRBJ1-3; D may be TRBD1 (5 bases). CDR3 length: 17 residues. Per the germline V gene, CDR1 is PRHDT and CDR2 is FYEKMQ (reference sequence). V lost 1 base and J lost 0, with 13 bases in between. CDR3 loop: CASSLEGALLSGNTIYF. The CDR3 nucleotides are TGTGCCAGCAGCTTAGAAGGGGCCCTCCTCTCTGGAAACACCATATATTTT.

J is TRBJ1-6 and V is TRBV6-5; 7 bases fit TRBD1. After removal of 7 bases from V and 7 bases from J, the junction contained 4 bases not matched to a gene. The CDR3 is 13 residues long. Germline V gene lookup returns CDR1 MNHEY and CDR2 SVGAGI. In DNA form, the CDR3 reads TGTGCCAGCAATCGGGACAGCAATTCACCCCTCCACTTT. Its protein product is CASNRDSNSPLHF.

CDR3 sequence: CASSFGGRRTEAFF. CDR3 nucleotide sequence: TGCGCCAGCAGCTTCGGGGGGCGGAGGACTGAAGCTTTCTTT. The chain is built from TRBV5-1 and TRBJ1-1; a weak D match, TRBD1 (6 bases). Per germline, CDR1 SGHRS and CDR2 YFSETQ. This CDR3 is built from 14 residues. Trimming removed 2 bases from V and 5 bases from J, with 13 bases in between.

The genes are TRBV9 and TRBJ2-6, with D possibly being TRBD1 (6 bases). Germline-derived CDR1 and CDR2 are SGDLS and YYNGEE. The CDR3 sequence is 16 residues long. V lost 3 bases to trimming and J lost 5 bases, with 15 bases between them. As DNA, the CDR3 is TGTGCCAGCAGCGGAGATACAGGGCTACGGGCCAACGTCCTGACTTTC. This translates into CASSGDTGLRANVLTF. The full variable domain, its missing parts supplied by reference TRBV9 and TRBJ2-6, is DSGVTQTPKHLITATGQRVTLRCSPRSGDLSVYWYQQSLDQGLQFLIQYYNGEERAKGNILERFSAQQFPDLHSELNLSSLELGDSALYFCASSGDTGLRANVLTFGAGSRLTVL.

This chain joins TRBV19 and TRBJ1-2; 10 bases match TRBD1. Germline CDR1 is LNHDA and CDR2 is SQIVND (reference sequence). J was trimmed by 4 bases and V by 10 bases; bases with no gene match: 9. The CDR3 length is 14 residues. The CDR3 loop is CATRQGARVYGYTF. In nucleotides, the CDR3 is TGTGCCACCAGACAGGGGGCGCGGGTCTATGGCTACACCTTC.

The chain uses TRBV27 and TRBJ1-5; D is perhaps TRBD1 (5 bases). V dropped 2 bases and J dropped 7 bases, with 12 bases sitting between them. This CDR3 comprises 14 residues. CDR1 and CDR2 from the germline V gene are MNHEY and SMNVEV (reference sequence). The CDR3 DNA sequence: TGTGCCAGCAGTTTAGCAAGGGGTGGGCAGCCCCAGCATTTT. Translated: CASSLARGGQPQHF.

This clone was found a few times. The sample carries other DNA sequences with the same CDR3. The chain has TRBV5-6 and TRBJ1-6; 9 bases are shared with TRBD1. The CDR3 is made up of 15 amino acids. Trimming took 3 bases from V and 6 from J; bases not matched to a gene: 4. In germline, CDR1 is SGHDT, CDR2 YYEEEE. CDR3: CASSSTGGPNSPLHF. DNA for the CDR3: TGTGCCAGCAGCTCAACAGGGGGCCCTAATTCACCCCTCCACTTT.

The chain carries TRBV27 and TRBJ2-2; 12 nucleotides match TRBD2. The length of the CDR3 is 17 residues. The ends lost 5 bases at V and 3 bases at J; junction bases unmatched: 7. Per germline, CDR1 MNHEY and CDR2 SMNVEV (reference sequence). This chain's CDR3 is CASSEGLAGAYTGELFF. The CDR3 coding sequence is TGTGCCAGCAGTGAGGGACTAGCGGGCGCGTACACCGGGGAGCTGTTTTTT.

Written as DNA, the CDR3 is TGTGCCCCAATTCCCACACCCACAGATACGCAGTATTTT. This encodes CAPIPTPTDTQYF. The V call is TRBV7-9, the J call TRBJ2-3, with D hard to call. Trimming stripped 11 bases from V and 2 bases from J, with 14 bases between. The CDR3 has 13 residues. From germline, CDR1 is SEHNR and CDR2 FQNEAQ (reference sequence). The entire variable domain, with the rest obtained from reference TRBV7-9 and TRBJ2-3, is as follows: DTGVSQNPRHKITKRGQNVTFRCDPISEHNRLYWYRQTLGQGPEFLTYFQNEAQLEKSRLLSDRFSAERPKGSFSTLEIQRTEQGDSAMYLCAPIPTPTDTQYFGPGTRLTVL.